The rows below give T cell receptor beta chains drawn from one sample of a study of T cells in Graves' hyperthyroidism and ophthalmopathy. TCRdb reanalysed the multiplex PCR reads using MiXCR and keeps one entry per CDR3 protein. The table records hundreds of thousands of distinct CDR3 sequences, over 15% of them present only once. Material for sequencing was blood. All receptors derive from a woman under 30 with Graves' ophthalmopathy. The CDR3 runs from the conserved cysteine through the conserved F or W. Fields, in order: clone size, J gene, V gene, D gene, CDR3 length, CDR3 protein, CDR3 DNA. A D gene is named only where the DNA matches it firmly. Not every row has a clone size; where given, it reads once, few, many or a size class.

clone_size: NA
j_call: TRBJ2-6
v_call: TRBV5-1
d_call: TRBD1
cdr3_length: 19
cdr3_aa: CASSLGQGSPPFGANVLTF
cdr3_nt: TGCGCCAGCAGCTTAGGACAGGGCTCCCCCCCCTTTGGGGCCAACGTCCTGACTTTC

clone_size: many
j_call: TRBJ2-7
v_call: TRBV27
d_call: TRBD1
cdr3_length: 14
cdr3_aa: CASSLTGVVYEQYF
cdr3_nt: TGTGCCAGCAGTTTGACAGGGGTTGTCTACGAGCAGTACTTC

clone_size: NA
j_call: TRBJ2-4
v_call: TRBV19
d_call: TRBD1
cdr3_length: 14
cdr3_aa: CASSIGTGQNIQYF
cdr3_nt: TGTGCCAGTAGTATTGGGACAGGGCAAAACATTCAGTACTTC

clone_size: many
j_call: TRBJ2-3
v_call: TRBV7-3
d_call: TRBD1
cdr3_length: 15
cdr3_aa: CASSPDRGRGDTQYF
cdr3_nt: TGTGCCAGCAGCCCGGACAGGGGCCGGGGAGATACGCAGTATTTT

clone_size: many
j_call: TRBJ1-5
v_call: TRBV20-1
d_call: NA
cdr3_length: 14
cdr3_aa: CSARGDPKNQPQHF
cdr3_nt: TGCAGTGCTAGAGGGGACCCTAAAAATCAGCCCCAGCATTTT

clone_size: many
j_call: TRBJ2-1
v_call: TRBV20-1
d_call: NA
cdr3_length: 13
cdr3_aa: CSALIGAPNEQFF
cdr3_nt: TGCAGTGCCCTGATCGGGGCCCCCAATGAGCAGTTCTTC

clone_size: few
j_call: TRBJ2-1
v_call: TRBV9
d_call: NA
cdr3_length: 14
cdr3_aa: CASSERDHPSEQFF
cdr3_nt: TGTGCCAGCAGCGAAAGAGACCACCCCAGTGAGCAGTTCTTC

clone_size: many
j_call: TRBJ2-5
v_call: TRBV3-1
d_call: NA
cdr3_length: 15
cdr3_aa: CASSQFRGATETQYF
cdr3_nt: TGTGCCAGCAGCCAATTTCGTGGAGCGACAGAGACCCAGTACTTC

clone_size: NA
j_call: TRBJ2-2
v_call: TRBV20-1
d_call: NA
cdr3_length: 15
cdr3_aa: CSAREASSATGELFF
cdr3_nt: TGCAGTGCTAGAGAGGCGTCTAGCGCCACCGGGGAGCTGTTTTTT

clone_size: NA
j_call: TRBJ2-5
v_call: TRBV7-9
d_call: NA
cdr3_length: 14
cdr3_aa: CAIMAQATQETQYF
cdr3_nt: TGTGCCATCATGGCCCAGGCCACCCAAGAGACCCAGTACTTC

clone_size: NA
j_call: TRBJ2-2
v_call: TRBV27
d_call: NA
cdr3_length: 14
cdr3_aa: CASSSNTGSGELFF
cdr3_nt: TGTGCCAGCAGTTCCAACACAGGGTCCGGGGAGCTGTTTTTT

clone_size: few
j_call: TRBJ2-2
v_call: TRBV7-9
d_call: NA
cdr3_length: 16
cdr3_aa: CASSFYGQPDTGELFF
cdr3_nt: TGTGCCAGCAGCTTCTATGGACAGCCCGACACCGGGGAGCTGTTTTTT

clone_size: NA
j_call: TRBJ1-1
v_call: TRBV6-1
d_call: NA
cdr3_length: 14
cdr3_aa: CASNPDGRNTEAFF
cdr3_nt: TGTGCCAGCAACCCGGACGGTCGGAACACTGAAGCTTTCTTT

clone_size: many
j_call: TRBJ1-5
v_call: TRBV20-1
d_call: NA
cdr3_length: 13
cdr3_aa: CSATGQFNQPQHF
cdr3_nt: TGCAGTGCGACTGGACAGTTCAATCAGCCCCAGCATTTT

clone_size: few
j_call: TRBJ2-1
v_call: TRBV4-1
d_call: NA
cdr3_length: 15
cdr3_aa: CASSQEGGSGSEQFF
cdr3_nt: TGCGCCAGCAGCCAAGAGGGTGGTAGCGGTTCTGAGCAGTTCTTC

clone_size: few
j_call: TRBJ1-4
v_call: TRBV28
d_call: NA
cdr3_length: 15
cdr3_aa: CASSFGNRETEKLFF
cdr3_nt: TGTGCCAGCAGTTTCGGTAACCGGGAGACTGAAAAACTGTTTTTT

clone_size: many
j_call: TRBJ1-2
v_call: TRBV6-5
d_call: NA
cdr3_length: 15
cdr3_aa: CASSYWPDPNYGYTF
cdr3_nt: TGTGCCAGCAGTTACTGGCCAGACCCTAACTATGGCTACACCTTC

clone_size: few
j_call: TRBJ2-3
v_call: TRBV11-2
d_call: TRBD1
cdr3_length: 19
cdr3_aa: CASSLDTLAGTGDVDTQYF
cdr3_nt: TGTGCCAGCAGCTTAGATACTCTTGCCGGGACAGGGGACGTAGATACGCAGTATTTT

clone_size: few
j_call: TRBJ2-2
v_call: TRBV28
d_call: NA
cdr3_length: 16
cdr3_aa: CASRGWGLINTGELFF
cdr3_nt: TGTGCCAGCAGAGGTTGGGGACTCATAAACACCGGGGAGCTGTTTTTT

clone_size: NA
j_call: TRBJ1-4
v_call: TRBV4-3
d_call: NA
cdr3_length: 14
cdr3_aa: CASSQVGGGPNQFF
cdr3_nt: TGCGCCAGCAGCCAAGTCGGAGGGGGGCCAAATCAGTTTTTT

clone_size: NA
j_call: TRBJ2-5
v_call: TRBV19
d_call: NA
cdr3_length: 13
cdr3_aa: CASKLANQETQYF
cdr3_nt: TGTGCCAGCAAACTAGCAAACCAAGAGACCCAGTACTTC

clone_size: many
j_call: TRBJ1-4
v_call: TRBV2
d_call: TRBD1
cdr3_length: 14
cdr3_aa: CASRGQGAGEKLFF
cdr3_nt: TGTGCCAGCAGGGGACAGGGGGCCGGTGAAAAACTGTTTTTT

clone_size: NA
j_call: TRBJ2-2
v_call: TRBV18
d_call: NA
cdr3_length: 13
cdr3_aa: CASSPGFAGELFF
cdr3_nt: TGTGCCAGCTCACCAGGATTCGCCGGGGAGCTGTTTTTT

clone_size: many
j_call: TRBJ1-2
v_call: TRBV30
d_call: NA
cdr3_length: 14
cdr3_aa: CAWTMDFPFDGYTF
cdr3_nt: TGTGCCTGGACCATGGACTTCCCGTTTGATGGCTACACCTTC

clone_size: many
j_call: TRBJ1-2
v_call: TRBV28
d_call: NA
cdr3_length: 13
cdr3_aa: CASSFSQNYGYTF
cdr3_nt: TGTGCCAGCAGTTTTTCTCAGAACTATGGCTACACCTTC

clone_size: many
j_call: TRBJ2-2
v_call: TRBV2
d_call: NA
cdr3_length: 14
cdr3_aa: CAYAAGPPPGELFF
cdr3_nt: TGTGCCTATGCGGCGGGGCCTCCCCCCGGGGAGCTGTTTTTT

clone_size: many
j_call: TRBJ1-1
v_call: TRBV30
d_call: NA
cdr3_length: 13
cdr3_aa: CASDGPMNTEAFF
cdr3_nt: TGTGCCTCGGACGGCCCGATGAACACTGAAGCTTTCTTT

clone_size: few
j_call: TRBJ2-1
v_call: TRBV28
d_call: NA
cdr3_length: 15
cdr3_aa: CAGSSRGDGLDEQFF
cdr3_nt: TGTGCCGGCAGTTCCAGGGGGGACGGGCTCGATGAGCAGTTCTTC

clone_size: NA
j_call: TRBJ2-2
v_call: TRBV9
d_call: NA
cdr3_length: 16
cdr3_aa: CASSATPELNTGELFF
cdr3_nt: TGTGCCAGCAGCGCGACACCCGAATTGAACACCGGGGAGCTGTTTTTT

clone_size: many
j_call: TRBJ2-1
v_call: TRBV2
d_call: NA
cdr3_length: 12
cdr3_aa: CASAALTLEQFF
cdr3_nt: TGTGCCAGCGCCGCCCTAACGTTAGAGCAGTTCTTC

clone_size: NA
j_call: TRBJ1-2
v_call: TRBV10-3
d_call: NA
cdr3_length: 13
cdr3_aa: CATTTGPNYGCTF
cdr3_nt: NA

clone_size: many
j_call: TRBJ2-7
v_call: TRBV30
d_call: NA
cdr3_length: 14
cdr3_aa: CAWKGGGRAYEQYF
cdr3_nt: TGTGCCTGGAAGGGGGGAGGACGAGCCTACGAGCAGTACTTC

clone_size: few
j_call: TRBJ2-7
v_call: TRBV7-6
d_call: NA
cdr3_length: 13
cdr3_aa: CASSSPGDYEQYF
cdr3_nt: TGTGCCAGCAGCTCCCCAGGGGACTACGAGCAGTACTTC

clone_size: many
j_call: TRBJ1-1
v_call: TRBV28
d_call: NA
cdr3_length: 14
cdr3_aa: CASSPPSIHTEAFF
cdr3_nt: TGTGCCAGCAGTCCCCCGAGCATACACACTGAAGCTTTCTTT

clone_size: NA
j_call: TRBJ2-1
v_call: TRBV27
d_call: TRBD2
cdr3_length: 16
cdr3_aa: CASSFLAGGPSYEQFF
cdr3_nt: TGTGCCAGCAGTTTTCTGGCGGGGGGCCCTTCCTATGAGCAGTTCTTC

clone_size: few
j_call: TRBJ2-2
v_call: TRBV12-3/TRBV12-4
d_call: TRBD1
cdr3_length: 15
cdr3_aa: CASSSEGAGTGELFF
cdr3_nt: TGTGCCAGCAGTTCTGAGGGGGCCGGCACCGGGGAGCTGTTTTTT

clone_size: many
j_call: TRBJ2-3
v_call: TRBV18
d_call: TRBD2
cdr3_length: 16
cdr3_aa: CASSPRTSGSTDTQYF
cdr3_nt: TGTGCCAGCTCACCTCGGACTAGCGGTAGCACAGATACGCAGTATTTT

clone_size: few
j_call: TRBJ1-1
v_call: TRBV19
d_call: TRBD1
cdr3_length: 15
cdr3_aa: CASSARDRWDQAAFF
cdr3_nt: TGTGCCAGTAGTGCCCGGGACAGGTGGGATCAGGCAGCTTTCTTT

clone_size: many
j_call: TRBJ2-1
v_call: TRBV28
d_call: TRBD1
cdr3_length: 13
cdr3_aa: CASSPRQGRGQFF
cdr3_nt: TGTGCCAGCAGTCCCCGACAGGGTAGGGGGCAGTTCTTC

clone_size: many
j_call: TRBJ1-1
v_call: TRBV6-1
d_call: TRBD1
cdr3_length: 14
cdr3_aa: CASQTGTANTEAFF
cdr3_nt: TGTGCCAGTCAAACCGGGACAGCGAACACTGAAGCTTTCTTT

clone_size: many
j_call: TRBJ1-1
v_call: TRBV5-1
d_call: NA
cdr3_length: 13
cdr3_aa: CASSSAGRTEAFF
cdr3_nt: TGCGCCAGCAGCTCAGCGGGCCGCACTGAAGCTTTCTTT

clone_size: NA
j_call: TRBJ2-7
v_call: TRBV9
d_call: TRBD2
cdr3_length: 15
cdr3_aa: CASSPWTSGGYEQYF
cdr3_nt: TGTGCCAGCAGCCCATGGACTAGCGGGGGGTACGAGCAGTACTTC

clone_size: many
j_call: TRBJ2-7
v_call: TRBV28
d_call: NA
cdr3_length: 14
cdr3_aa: CATLGRAPRYEQYF
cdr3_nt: TGTGCCACCTTGGGCAGGGCGCCGAGGTACGAGCAGTACTTC

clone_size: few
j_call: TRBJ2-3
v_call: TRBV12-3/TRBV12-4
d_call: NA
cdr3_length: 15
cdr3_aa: CASSLAGHYTDTQYF
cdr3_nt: TGTGCCAGCAGTTTAGCGGGACACTACACAGATACGCAGTATTTT

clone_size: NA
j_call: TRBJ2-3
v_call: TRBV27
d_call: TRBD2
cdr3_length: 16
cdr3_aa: CASSLNLAGGPDTQYF
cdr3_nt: TGTGCCAGCAGTTTAAATCTAGCGGGAGGGCCAGATACGCAGTATTTT

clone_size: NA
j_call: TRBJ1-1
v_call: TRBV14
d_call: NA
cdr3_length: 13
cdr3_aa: CASSQDPPPEAFF
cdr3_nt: TGTGCCAGCAGCCAAGATCCCCCACCTGAAGCTTTCTTT

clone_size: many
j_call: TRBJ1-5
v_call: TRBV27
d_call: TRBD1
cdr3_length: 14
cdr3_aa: CASSLRTGWQPQHF
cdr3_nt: TGTGCCAGCAGTTTAAGGACAGGGTGGCAGCCCCAGCATTTT

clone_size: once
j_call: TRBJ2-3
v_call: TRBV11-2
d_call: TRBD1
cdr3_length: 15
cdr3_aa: CASSLQGVYTDTQYF
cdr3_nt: TGTGCCAGCAGCCTCCAGGGGGTATACACAGATACGCAGTATTTT

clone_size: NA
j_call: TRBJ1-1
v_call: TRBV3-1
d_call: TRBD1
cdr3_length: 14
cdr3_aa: CASSVTGGSAEAFF
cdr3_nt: TGTGCCAGCAGCGTTACAGGGGGCAGTGCTGAAGCTTTCTTT

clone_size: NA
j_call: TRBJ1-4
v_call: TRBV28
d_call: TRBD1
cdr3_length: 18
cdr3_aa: CASSLPLQGALGSEKLFF
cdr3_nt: TGTGCCAGCAGTTTACCGCTTCAGGGGGCGCTTGGTAGTGAAAAACTGTTTTTT

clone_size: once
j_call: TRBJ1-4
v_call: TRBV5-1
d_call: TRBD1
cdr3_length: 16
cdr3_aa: CASSSLIQGTNEKLFF
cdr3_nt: TGCGCCAGCAGCTCCCTGATACAGGGGACTAATGAAAAACTGTTTTTT